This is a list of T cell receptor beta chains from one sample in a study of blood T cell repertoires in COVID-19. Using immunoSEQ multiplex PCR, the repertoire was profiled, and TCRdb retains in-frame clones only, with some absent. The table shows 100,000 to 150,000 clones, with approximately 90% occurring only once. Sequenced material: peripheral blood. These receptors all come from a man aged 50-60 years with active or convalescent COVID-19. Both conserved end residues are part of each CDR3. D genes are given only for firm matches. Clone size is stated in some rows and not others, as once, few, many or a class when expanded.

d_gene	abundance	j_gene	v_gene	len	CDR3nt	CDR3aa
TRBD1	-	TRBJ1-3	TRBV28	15	TGTGCCAGCAGTTTGACAGGGGGCTTTGGAAACACCATATATTTT	CASSLTGGFGNTIYF
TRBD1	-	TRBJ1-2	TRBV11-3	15	TGTGCCAGCAGCTTGGGATTAGACAGGGTCGTCGGCTACACCTTC	CASSLGLDRVVGYTF
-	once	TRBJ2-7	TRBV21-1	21	TGTGCCAGCAGCAAAAAACGGCACGATCCTCCCTGGGGGGTAAGCTCCTACGAGCAGTACTTC	CASSKKRHDPPWGVSSYEQYF
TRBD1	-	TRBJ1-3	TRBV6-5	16	TGTGCCAGCAGTTACTTAAGACAGGGCACTGGAAACACCATATATTTT	CASSYLRQGTGNTIYF
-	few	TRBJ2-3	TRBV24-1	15	TGTGCCACCAGTGATCGGGCGGGAAGGCCAGATACGCAGTATTTT	CATSDRAGRPDTQYF
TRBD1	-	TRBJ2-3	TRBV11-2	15	TGTGCCAGCAGCTCGGGACAGTTACTCACAGATACGCAGTATTTT	CASSSGQLLTDTQYF
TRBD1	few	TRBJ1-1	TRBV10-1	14	TGCGCCAGCAGTGCTACAGGGGGCCGGACTGAAGCTTTCTTT	CASSATGGRTEAFF
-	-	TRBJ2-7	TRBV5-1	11	TGCGCCAGCAGCTTGGCCTACGAGCAGTACTTC	CASSLAYEQYF
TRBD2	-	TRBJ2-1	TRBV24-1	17	TGTGCCACCAGTGACCCCGGGACTAGTCTCTCCTACAATGAGCAGTTCTTC	CATSDPGTSLSYNEQFF
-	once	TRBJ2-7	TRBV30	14	TGTGCCTGGAGTGTACCAGGCGCAGCCTACGAGCAGTACTTC	CAWSVPGAAYEQYF
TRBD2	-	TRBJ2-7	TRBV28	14	TGTGCCAGCAGTCCCCGGACTAGCGGCTACGAGCAGTACTTC	CASSPRTSGYEQYF
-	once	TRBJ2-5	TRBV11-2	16	TGTGCCAGCAGCTTAAGGGAGGGGGGGTACCAAGAGACCCAGTACTTC	CASSLREGGYQETQYF
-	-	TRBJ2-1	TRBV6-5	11	TGTGCCAGCGTACGAGCCAATGAGCAGTTCTTC	CASVRANEQFF
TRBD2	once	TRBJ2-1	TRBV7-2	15	TGTGCCAGCAGCTTAAAGAGCGGGGGAAACAATGAGCAGTTCTTC	CASSLKSGGNNEQFF
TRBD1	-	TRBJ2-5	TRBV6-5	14	TGTGCCAGCAGCCCGACAGGGACCAGGGGGACCCAGTACTTC	CASSPTGTRGTQYF
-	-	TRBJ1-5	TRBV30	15	TGTGCCTGGAGTGTAGGGGGGGCAAGCAATCAGCCCCAGCATTTT	CAWSVGGASNQPQHF